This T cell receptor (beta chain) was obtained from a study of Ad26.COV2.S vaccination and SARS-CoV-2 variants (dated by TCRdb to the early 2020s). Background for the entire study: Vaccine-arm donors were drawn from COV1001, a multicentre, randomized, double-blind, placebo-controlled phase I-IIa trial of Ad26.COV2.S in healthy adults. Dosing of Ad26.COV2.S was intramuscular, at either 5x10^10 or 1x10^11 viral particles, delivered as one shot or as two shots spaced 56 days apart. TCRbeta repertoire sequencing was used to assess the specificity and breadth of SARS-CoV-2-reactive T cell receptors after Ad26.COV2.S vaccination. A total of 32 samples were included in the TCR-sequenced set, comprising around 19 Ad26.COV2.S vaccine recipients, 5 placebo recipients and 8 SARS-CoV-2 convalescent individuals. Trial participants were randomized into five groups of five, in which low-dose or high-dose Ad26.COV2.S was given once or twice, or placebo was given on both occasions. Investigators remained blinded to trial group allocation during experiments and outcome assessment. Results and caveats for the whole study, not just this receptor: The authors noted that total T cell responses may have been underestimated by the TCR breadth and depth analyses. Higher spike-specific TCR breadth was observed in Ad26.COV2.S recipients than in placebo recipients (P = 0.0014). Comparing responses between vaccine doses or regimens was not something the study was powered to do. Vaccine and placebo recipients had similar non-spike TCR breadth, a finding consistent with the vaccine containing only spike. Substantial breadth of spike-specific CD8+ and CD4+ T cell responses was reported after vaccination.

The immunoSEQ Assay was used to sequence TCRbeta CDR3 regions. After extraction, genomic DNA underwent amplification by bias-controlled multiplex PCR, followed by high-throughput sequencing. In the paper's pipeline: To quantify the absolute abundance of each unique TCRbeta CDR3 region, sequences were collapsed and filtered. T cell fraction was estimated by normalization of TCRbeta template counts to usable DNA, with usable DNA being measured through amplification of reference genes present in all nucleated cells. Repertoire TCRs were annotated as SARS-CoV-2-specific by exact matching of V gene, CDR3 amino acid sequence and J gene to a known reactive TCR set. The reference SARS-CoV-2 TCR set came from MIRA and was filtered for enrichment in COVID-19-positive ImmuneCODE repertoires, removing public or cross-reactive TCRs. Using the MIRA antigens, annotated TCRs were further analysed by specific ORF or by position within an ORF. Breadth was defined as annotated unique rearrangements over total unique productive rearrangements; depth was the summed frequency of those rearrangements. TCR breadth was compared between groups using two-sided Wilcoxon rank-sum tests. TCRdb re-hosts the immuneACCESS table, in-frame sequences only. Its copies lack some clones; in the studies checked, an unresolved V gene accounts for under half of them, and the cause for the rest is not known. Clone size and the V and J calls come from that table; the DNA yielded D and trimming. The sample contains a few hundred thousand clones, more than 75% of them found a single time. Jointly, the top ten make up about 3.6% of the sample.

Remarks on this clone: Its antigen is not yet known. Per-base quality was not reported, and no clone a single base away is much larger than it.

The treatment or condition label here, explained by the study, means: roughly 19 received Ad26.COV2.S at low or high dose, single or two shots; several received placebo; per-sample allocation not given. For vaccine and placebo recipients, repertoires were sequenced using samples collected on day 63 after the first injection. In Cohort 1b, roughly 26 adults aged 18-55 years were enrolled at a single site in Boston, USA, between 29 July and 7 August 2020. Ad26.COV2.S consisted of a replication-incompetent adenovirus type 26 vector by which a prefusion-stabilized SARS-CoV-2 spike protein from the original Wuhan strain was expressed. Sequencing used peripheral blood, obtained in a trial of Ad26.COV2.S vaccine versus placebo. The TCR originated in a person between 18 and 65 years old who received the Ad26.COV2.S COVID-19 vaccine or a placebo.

The DNA sequence is TGTGCCAGCAGCTTATGGGACAGGGGGAATCCTACTGAAGCTTTCTTT. Its translation reads: CASSLWDRGNPTEAFF. Recombination connected TRBV7-9 to TRBJ1-1; the junction holds 11 bases that match TRBD1. The CDR3 goes from the cysteine to the phenylalanine over 16 residues. The DNA shown is the 48-base CDR3, in frame from base 1. The germline V gene encodes CDR1 SEHNR and CDR2 FQNEAQ (reference sequence). From V the trimming removes 2 bases and from J it removes 5 bases, while the gene matches leave 7 bases of the junction unaccounted for.